A single sample gave rise to the 12 T cell receptor beta chains below, sequenced in a study of control samples from healthy donors and cancer patients. Clones were sequenced by immunoSEQ multiplex PCR, and TCRdb holds only the in-frame ones, with some missing. The sample lists around 140,000 clones; approximately 94% were seen once. The specimen sequenced was blood. These receptors were taken from a man between 18 and 29 years old in good health.

This clone occurred once. This rearrangement joins TRBV11-1 to TRBJ1-2; the D gene is possibly TRBD1 (6 bases). The CDR3 contains 15 residues. Germline assignment: CDR1 SGHAT and CDR2 FQDESV (reference sequence). The V and J ends lost 8 bases and 2 bases respectively, with 18 bases between them. CDR3: CASRGGRRGNYGYTF. The DNA for the CDR3 is TGTGCCAGCCGAGGGGGGCGGCGTGGAAACTATGGCTACACCTTC.

The chain links TRBV13 to TRBJ2-7; TRBD1 might be the D (7 bases). This CDR3 has 16 amino acids. V was clipped by 2 bases and J by 5 bases, with 19 bases between them. Germline-derived CDR1 and CDR2 are PRHDT and FYEKMQ (reference sequence). The CDR3 nucleotides read TGTGCCAGCAGCTTAATTGGAGGGGGCGCTCGCGACGAGCAGTACTTC. It specifies CASSLIGGGARDEQYF.

This clone showed up just a few times. This chain links TRBV19 with TRBJ1-5; D not certain. Germline CDR1 is LNHDA and CDR2 is SQIVND (reference sequence). The V end lost 1 base, the J end lost 6 bases, and 10 bases lay between the germline ends. This CDR3 has 14 amino acids. The CDR3 sequence: CASSIGPGGQPQHF. The CDR3 nucleotides are TGTGCCAGTAGTATAGGCCCCGGAGGTCAGCCCCAGCATTTT.

This rearrangement joins TRBV20-1 to TRBJ2-7; D gene uncertain. Deletions cut 3 bases from V and 0 bases from J, with 12 bases between. CDR3 length: 14 amino acids. The germline CDR1 and CDR2 sequences are DFQATT and SNEGSKA (reference sequence). The DNA for the CDR3 is TGCAGTGCTAGTACGAATTTTCTCTCCTACGAGCAGTACTTC. Translated: CSASTNFLSYEQYF.

This chain connects TRBV6-5 to TRBJ2-1; D gene unclear. The germline V and J ends were trimmed by 0 bases and 3 bases, with 6 bases remaining between them. In germline, CDR1 is MNHEY, CDR2 SVGAGI. The CDR3 is 14 residues long. The DNA for the CDR3 is TGTGCCAGCAGTTACTCCGACGGCTACAATGAGCAGTTCTTC. Encoded protein: CASSYSDGYNEQFF.

This clone appeared a single time. J is TRBJ2-2 and V is TRBV24-1, with D possibly being TRBD1 (5 bases). V was shortened by 3 bases and J by 7 bases, with 23 bases between the two germline ends. Germline V gives CDR1 KGHDR, CDR2 SFDVKD. This CDR3 is 18 amino acids long. CDR3 protein: CATSDQHPWTLVIGELFF. CDR3 nucleotides: TGTGCCACCAGTGATCAACACCCCTGGACATTAGTCATCGGGGAGCTGTTTTTT.

The CDR3 nucleotides are TGTGCCAGCAGTCCCCCCGGGGAGACCCAGTACTTC. Translated: CASSPPGETQYF. The chain combines TRBV12-3 or TRBV12-4 with TRBJ2-5; no reliable D call. V lost 5 bases and J 5 bases, leaving 9 bases between the germline ends. The CDR3 spans 12 residues.

The genes are TRBV10-1 and TRBJ2-1, with 11 bases that match TRBD1. CDR1 and CDR2 (germline): WNHNN, SYGVQD (reference sequence). J lost 8 bases, V lost 3 bases, and 6 bases had no gene match. The CDR3 runs to 15 residues. Here the CDR3 reads CASSDSGQGDHEQFF. DNA for the CDR3: TGCGCCAGCAGTGACTCGGGACAGGGGGACCATGAGCAGTTCTTC.

The chain uses TRBV18 and TRBJ2-2; TRBD2 is a possible D gene (5 bases). The CDR3 is 16 residues long. V was trimmed by 0 bases and J by 4 bases, leaving 12 bases between them. Germline CDR1 is KGHSH and CDR2 is LQKENI. The CDR3 sequence: CASSPPVRAGTGELFF. CDR3 coding DNA: TGTGCCAGCTCACCACCGGTGAGGGCGGGCACCGGGGAGCTGTTTTTT. Full variable domain (rest looked up from reference TRBV18 and TRBJ2-2): NAGVMQNPRHLVRRRGQEARLRCSPMKGHSHVYWYRQLPEEGLKFMVYLQKENIIDESGMPKERFSAEFPKEGPSILRIQQVVRGDSAAYFCASSPPVRAGTGELFFGEGSRLTVL.

The V call is TRBV9, the J call TRBJ1-2, with D possibly TRBD1 on 5 matching bases. Germline-derived CDR1 and CDR2 are SGDLS and YYNGEE. Trimming stripped 3 bases from V and 6 bases from J, with 9 bases between. This CDR3 spans 12 amino acids. CDR3 in DNA: TGTGCCAGCAGCGGGACCAGGGATGGCTACACCTTC. Amino acids: CASSGTRDGYTF.

The rearrangement uses TRBV13 and TRBJ2-5; D may correspond to TRBD1 or TRBD2 (5 bases each). Germline values: CDR1 PRHDT, CDR2 FYEKMQ (reference sequence). The CDR3 loop spans 15 amino acids. The V end lost 3 bases, the J end lost 3 bases, and 14 bases lay between the germline ends. The CDR3 DNA reads TGTGCCAGCAGCTTCCGGGACCCTTCCGAAGAGACCCAGTACTTC. Translation: CASSFRDPSEETQYF.

This clone showed up just a few times. The gene calls are TRBV3-1 (or the pseudogene TRBV3-2) and TRBJ1-1, with unresolved D. The CDR3 consists of 14 residues. V was cut by 0 bases and J by 5 bases, with 10 bases left in between. The germline V gene has CDR1 LGHDT and CDR2 YNNKEL (reference sequence). The CDR3 sequence: CASSQDLTATEAFF. CDR3 DNA sequence: TGTGCCAGCAGCCAAGATCTAACAGCGACTGAAGCTTTCTTT.